This TCR beta chain is drawn from a study of T-cell memory formation after mild COVID-19. Study in general: TCR clusters were mostly confined to one donor each.

General study points: The CD4+ clones that contracted clustered mainly within CM and EM, and the CD8+ clones concentrated in EMRA. Memory sampled before infection contained some responding clones, suggesting cross-reactive memory joined. CD4/CD8 balance characterized clones contracting day 15 to 85, and CD4+ skew characterized later expanders.

The germline V and J ends were trimmed by 4 bases and 10 bases, with 5 bases remaining between them. This CDR3 has 11 amino acids. From germline, CDR1 is MDHEN and CDR2 SYDVKM. Via MiXCR, TCRdb re-called the 5' RACE reads, giving one row per CDR3 protein. The table shows some 320,000 distinct CDR3 sequences, with 15% to 20% occurring only once. A remark on this clonotype: The antigen remains unidentified.

V gene TRBV28 combines with J gene TRBJ1-6; D is unclear. The material sequenced was PBMCs or a T cell subset sorted from them (not recorded which). The clonotype originates from a man between 18 and 35 years old who had mild COVID-19 (a few samples of this study predate the infection). Cell type and time point are not known. This chain's CDR3 is CASSYRSPLHF. For the CDR3, the DNA is TGTGCCAGCAGTTATCGGTCACCCCTCCACTTT.